These 16 T cell receptor beta chains were all obtained from the same sample, sequenced in a study of T cells in localized non-small cell lung cancer (TCRdb year 2020). The library came from the immunoSEQ multiplex PCR assay. TCRdb holds this immuneACCESS table with in-frame rearrangements only. Some clones are missing; in checked studies, unresolved V genes explain under half, and the rest has no known cause. The sample contains about 17,000 clones, around 89% of them found a single time. In total, the top ten clones hold more than 3% of the sample. Here the sequenced sample was peripheral blood, taken before any cancer treatment. These receptor sequences come from a male donor at least 60 years old with stage II squamous cell lung carcinoma.

V usage is TRBV4-1 and J usage is TRBJ2-1, with 10 bases identical to TRBD1. The CDR3 sequence is 16 residues long. Trimming removed 2 bases from V and 7 bases from J; junction bases left unmatched: 8. Germline CDR1 reads MGHRA; CDR2 reads YSYEKL. CDR3 loop: CASSQPRGQGMNEQFF. For the CDR3, the DNA is TGCGCCAGCAGCCAACCGAGGGGACAGGGGATGAATGAGCAGTTCTTC.

The gene calls are TRBV5-1 and TRBJ2-1; unclear D gene. Germline values: CDR1 SGHRS, CDR2 YFSETQ. The CDR3 loop spans 15 amino acids. V lost 5 bases, J lost 7 bases, and 19 bases lay in between. CDR3 region: CASRPMASGTNEQFF. CDR3 coding DNA: TGCGCCAGCAGGCCGATGGCTAGTGGTACGAATGAGCAGTTCTTC.

On this clone itself: Other DNA sequences from this sample encode an identical CDR3 as well. The DNA of the CDR3 is TGTGCCAGCTCACCTGTAAGCACAGATACGCAGTATTTT. This codes for CASSPVSTDTQYF. The J gene is TRBJ2-3, the V gene TRBV18; D call uncertain. CDR1 and CDR2 (germline): KGHSH, LQKENI. The V gene lost 3 bases and the J gene lost 0 bases, with 4 bases spanning the gap. The CDR3 runs 13 residues.

This sequence joins TRBV11-2 and TRBJ2-1, with 9 bases that match TRBD1. CDR3 length equals 14 residues. Germline lookup yields CDR1 SGHAT and CDR2 FQNNGV. With 1 base clipped from V and 8 bases from J, the junction kept 3 bases outside the gene matches. The CDR3: CASSLVGQGHEQFF. The CDR3 DNA reads TGTGCCAGCAGCTTAGTGGGACAGGGTCATGAGCAGTTCTTC.

The chain is built from TRBV28 and TRBJ2-3; maybe TRBD1 (5 bases). Germline V CDR1 and CDR2: MDHEN, SYDVKM. V lost 7 bases to trimming and J lost 0 bases, with 14 bases between them. The CDR3 sequence is 15 residues long. For the CDR3, the DNA is TGTGCCAGCAACATCCAGGGCGCCAGCACAGATACGCAGTATTTT. Translated: CASNIQGASTDTQYF.

This chain connects TRBV9 to TRBJ2-2; 14 nucleotides agree with TRBD2. This CDR3 region has 17 residues. Germline V gene lookup returns CDR1 SGDLS and CDR2 YYNGEE. With V trimmed by 1 base and J by 7 bases, 6 bases remained unmatched. CDR3 DNA: TGTGCCAGCAGCGTAACAGGGACTAGCGGGAGCCACGGGGAGCTGTTTTTT. It codes for CASSVTGTSGSHGELFF.

In this sample, this clone turned up once. This chain links TRBV23-1 with TRBJ2-1; TRBD2 matches 7 bases. TRBV23-1 is known as an ORF, though its function is uncertain. The CDR3 covers 15 residues. V lost 7 bases to trimming and J lost 4 bases; unmatched junction nucleotides: 10. Here the CDR3 DNA reads TGCGCCAGCAATCCTAGGGGACTACCGTACAATGAGCAGTTCTTC. Encoded protein: CASNPRGLPYNEQFF.

This rearrangement joins TRBV10-1 to TRBJ2-3, with D uncertain. CDR3 size: 11 residues. Germline V gene sequence: CDR1 WNHNN, CDR2 SYGVQD (reference sequence). The germline V and J ends were trimmed by 10 bases and 4 bases, with 9 bases remaining between them. In nucleotides, the CDR3 is TGCGCCACCTCTGAGGCAGATACGCAGTATTTT. Translated, it gives CATSEADTQYF.

The CDR3 protein is CASSIDRRGNEQFF. CDR3 in DNA: TGTGCCAGTAGTATAGACAGGAGAGGTAATGAGCAGTTCTTC. The chain recombines TRBV19 with TRBJ2-1, with unresolved D. Germline assignment: CDR1 LNHDA and CDR2 SQIVND (reference sequence). V gave up 0 bases and J gave up 7 bases, with 10 bases separating them. The CDR3 runs 14 residues.

The gene calls are TRBV7-9 and TRBJ2-6; D might be TRBD2 (6 bases). Trimming took off 6 bases at V and 4 bases at J, with 13 bases between the two ends. The germline V gene encodes CDR1 SEHNR and CDR2 FQNEAQ (reference sequence). This CDR3 has 15 residues. This CDR3 is CASRQTGVGANVLTF. CDR3 DNA: TGTGCCAGCAGGCAGACGGGGGTCGGGGCCAACGTCCTGACTTTC.

The chain links TRBV27 to TRBJ2-7; 9 bases map to TRBD2. Germline-derived CDR1 and CDR2 are MNHEY and SMNVEV (reference sequence). Losses at the gene ends were 4 bases for V and 5 bases for J; bases not matched to a gene: 21. There are 19 residues in the CDR3. CDR3 sequence (DNA): TGTGCCAGCAGTTACATACTATTTTTTAGCGGGAGACGACGGAACGAGCAGTACTTC. It encodes CASSYILFFSGRRRNEQYF.

The rearrangement links TRBV4-2 to TRBJ2-7, with a possible D match to TRBD1 (8 bases). CDR1 and CDR2 (germline): LGHNA, YNFKEQ. The CDR3 is made up of 18 amino acids. V was clipped by 0 bases and J by 2 bases, with 20 bases between them. The CDR3 is CASSQEYRGGTGAYEQYF. CDR3 DNA: TGTGCCAGCAGCCAAGAATATAGGGGAGGGACAGGAGCCTACGAGCAGTACTTC.

This chain links TRBV9 with TRBJ2-1; 8 bases map to TRBD2. This CDR3 has 16 amino acids. Per germline, CDR1 SGDLS and CDR2 YYNGEE. J lost 4 bases, V lost 0 bases, and 6 bases had no gene match. The CDR3 sequence is CASSVDQREGYNEQFF. DNA for the CDR3: TGTGCCAGCAGCGTAGACCAACGGGAGGGGTACAATGAGCAGTTCTTC.

The V and J genes are TRBV19 and TRBJ1-3; D gene uncertain. This CDR3 comprises 14 residues. Germline CDR1 reads LNHDA; CDR2 reads SQIVND (reference sequence). V shed 3 bases and J shed 0 bases, with 6 bases lying between them. The CDR3 loop reads CASSMGSSGNTIYF. For the CDR3, the DNA is TGTGCCAGTAGTATGGGCAGCTCTGGAAACACCATATATTTT.

A single count supports this clone. This chain links TRBV11-2 with TRBJ2-5, with TRBD1 identical over 8 bases. This CDR3 has 15 amino acids. CDR1 and CDR2 (germline): SGHAT, FQNNGV. The J segment lost 7 bases and the V segment lost 2 bases, leaving 9 bases of the junction unmatched. CDR3 DNA sequence: TGTGCCAGCAGCTTAAACAGGGGGTTCCAGAGGACCCAGTACTTC. It specifies CASSLNRGFQRTQYF. The whole variable domain, filled in from reference TRBV11-2 and TRBJ2-5, reads EAGVAQSPRYKIIEKRQSVAFWCNPISGHATLYWYQQILGQGPKLLIQFQNNGVVDDSQLPKDRFSAERLKGVDSTLKIQPAKLEDSAVYLCASSLNRGFQRTQYFGPGTRLLVL.

The rearrangement links TRBV7-9 to TRBJ2-7, with D possibly TRBD1 on 6 matching bases. From germline, CDR1 is SEHNR and CDR2 FQNEAQ (reference sequence). This CDR3 contains 13 residues. The V end was cut by 6 bases, the J end by 3 bases, with 12 bases between. The CDR3 protein is CASSRDTRYEQYF. CDR3 nucleotide sequence: TGTGCCAGCAGTCGGGACACCCGCTACGAGCAGTACTTC.